The 18 T cell receptor beta chains reported below all come from one sample, sequenced in a study of T cells in Graves' hyperthyroidism and ophthalmopathy. Amplified TCR beta CDR3 regions derived from RNA transcripts. An initial round of RT-PCR targeting the TCR CDR3 relied on the HTBI primer set. TCRdb re-called the multiplex PCR reads through MiXCR, storing one row per CDR3 protein. The sample contains fewer than 650,000 distinct CDR3 sequences, 40% to 50% of which appear only once. The material sequenced was peripheral blood or thyroid tissue (not recorded which). These receptors came from an adult woman with Graves' disease, either hyperthyroidism or ophthalmopathy (not recorded which).

The rearrangement links TRBV2 to TRBJ1-5; no clear D. V was clipped by 2 bases and J by 5 bases, with 10 bases between them. CDR1 and CDR2 (germline): SNHLY, FYNNEI. The CDR3 extends over 14 amino acids. DNA of the CDR3: TGTGCCAGCAGTGAAAGTGGGATTCATCAGCCCCAGCATTTT. Residues: CASSESGIHQPQHF.

This clonotype occurred many times. The J gene is TRBJ1-1, the V gene TRBV29-1; no reliable D call. Germline V gene lookup returns CDR1 SQVTM and CDR2 ANQGSEA. With 6 bases removed from V and 2 bases from J, the gap between germline ends came to 10 bases. This CDR3 has 12 amino acids. The CDR3, as DNA: TGCAGCGTCTCACACAGAAACACTGAAGCTTTCTTT. It codes for CSVSHRNTEAFF. Full variable domain (outside the CDR3, taken from reference TRBV29-1 and TRBJ1-1): SAVISQKPSRDICQRGTSLTIQCQVDSQVTMMFWYRQQPGQSLTLIATANQGSEATYESGFVIDKFPISRPNLTFSTLTVSNMSPEDSSIYLCSVSHRNTEAFFGQGTRLTVV.

The sample holds many counts of this clonotype. J is TRBJ1-2 and V is TRBV6-1; TRBD1 aligns across 7 bases. Trimming at V came to 1 base and at J to 4 bases, leaving 6 bases not matched to a gene. The CDR3 is made up of 15 amino acids. Germline V gene data show CDR1 as MNHNS and CDR2 as SASEGT. The CDR3: CASSEVIGGGYGYTF. As DNA, the CDR3 is TGTGCCAGCAGTGAAGTCATAGGGGGCGGCTATGGCTACACCTTC.

This clonotype was recorded many times. A much larger clone sits a single nucleotide away, making a read error possible. The V and J genes are TRBV10-3 and TRBJ1-1; D is ambiguous. The germline gives CDR1 ENHRY, CDR2 SYGVKD. The CDR3 spans 14 residues. Trimming cost V 4 bases and J 2 bases, with 11 bases left between them. This CDR3 reads CAISGWVYNTEAFF. For the CDR3, the DNA is TGTGCCATCAGTGGGTGGGTTTATAACACTGAAGCTTTCTTT.

The rearrangement joins TRBV20-1 to TRBJ1-1, with a possible D match to TRBD1 (5 bases). This CDR3 has 10 residues. CDR1 and CDR2 from the germline V gene are DFQATT and SNEGSKA (reference sequence). V was pared by 2 bases and J by 8 bases, with 6 bases between. The DNA of the CDR3 is TGCAGTGCTAGAAGACAGGAAGCTTTCTTT. Translation: CSARRQEAFF.

The gene calls are TRBV20-1 and TRBJ1-4; tentative D call: TRBD1 (5 bases). The CDR3 runs 16 residues. Between the trimmed V and J ends, which lost 3 bases and 6 bases, there was a span of 20 bases. Germline values: CDR1 DFQATT, CDR2 SNEGSKA (reference sequence). The CDR3 loop reads CSASRRGGRGDEKLFF. CDR3 sequence (DNA): TGCAGTGCTAGCCGAAGGGGAGGCCGCGGGGATGAAAAACTGTTTTTT.

The chain links TRBV2 to TRBJ1-5; D not resolved. The CDR3 is 15 amino acids. Trimming cost V 7 bases and J 0 bases, with 13 bases left between them. CDR1 and CDR2 (germline): SNHLY, FYNNEI. This CDR3 is CASKSSGYSNQPQHF. CDR3 in DNA: TGTGCCAGCAAATCGTCTGGATATAGCAATCAGCCCCAGCATTTT.

This clonotype was counted many times. This chain uses TRBV20-1 with TRBJ1-2, with D tentatively TRBD1 (5 bases). V shed 0 bases and J shed 2 bases, with 10 bases lying between them. The CDR3 sequence is 14 residues long. The germline gives CDR1 DFQATT, CDR2 SNEGSKA (reference sequence). CDR3 in amino acids: CSARDLTANYGYTF. As DNA, the CDR3 is TGCAGTGCTAGAGATCTGACAGCAAACTATGGCTACACCTTC.

On this clonotype: One junction end disagrees with the germline gene, perhaps due to a read error. The chain combines TRBV7-8 with TRBJ2-5, with TRBD1 as a possible D gene (5 bases). The germline V gene has CDR1 SGHVS and CDR2 FQNEAQ. This CDR3 comprises 17 residues. CDR3 loop: CASSPQWGLVQQETQCF. CDR3 sequence (DNA): TGTGCCAGCAGCCCCCAGTGGGGCCTAGTCCAGCAAGAGACCCAGTGCTTC.

The chain uses TRBV2 and TRBJ1-6; 7 positions match TRBD1. The germline gives CDR1 SNHLY, CDR2 FYNNEI. The V and J ends lost 4 bases and 7 bases, in that order; junction bases with no gene match: 7. The CDR3 covers 15 residues. The CDR3 DNA is TGTGCCAGCAGTGGAGAACAGGGGCACAATTCACCCCTCCACTTT. It specifies CASSGEQGHNSPLHF.

This clonotype was counted only a few times. Germline and junction disagree at one end, which may indicate a read error. V and J are TRBV7-7 and TRBJ2-7; TRBD2 aligns across 11 bases. CDR1 SSHAT and CDR2 FNYEAQ come from the germline V gene (reference sequence). The CDR3 contains 15 residues. In DNA, the CDR3 is TGTGCTAGCAGCTTAGCGGGACTAGCGGTACACGAGCAGTACTTC. It translates to CASSLAGLAVHEQYF.

At least ten counts were recorded for this clonotype. The chain combines TRBV5-4 with TRBJ1-4; no reliable D call. The CDR3 contains 13 residues. Between the trimmed V and J ends, which lost 4 bases and 3 bases, there was a span of 7 bases. CDR1 SGHNT and CDR2 YYREEE come from the germline V gene (reference sequence). The CDR3 coding sequence is TGTGCCAGCAGCCGTTTTTCTAATGAAAAACTGTTTTTT. Translating it yields CASSRFSNEKLFF.

V gene TRBV10-2 combines with J gene TRBJ1-6, with 9 bases matching TRBD1. CDR1 WSHSY and CDR2 SAAADI come from the germline V gene. This CDR3 spans 15 amino acids. Losses at the gene ends were 2 bases for V and 10 bases for J; bases not matched to a gene: 6. CDR3 DNA sequence: TGCGCCAGCAGTGAGGACAGGGGGGGCATATCACCCCTCCACTTT. This gives the protein CASSEDRGGISPLHF.

This clonotype was counted once. This is likely a read error, given that the CDR3 carries no conserved phenylalanine or tryptophan at its end. The rearrangement links TRBV24-1 to TRBJ2-6; D gene ambiguous. Trimming took off 4 bases at V and 15 bases at J, with 0 bases between the two ends. The CDR3 runs to 8 residues. Germline assignment: CDR1 KGHDR and CDR2 SFDVKD. Here the CDR3 DNA reads TGTGCCACCAGTGACCTGACTAGC. Protein: CATSDLTS.

The chain carries TRBV11-2 and TRBJ2-5, with D possibly matching TRBD2 (5 bases). The CDR3 is made up of 13 amino acids. The V gene's germline CDR1 is SGHAT and CDR2 FQNNGV. Trimming pared 5 bases from V and 4 bases from J, leaving 11 bases between. CDR3 bases: TGTGCCAGCAGCCAAACAGAGGGAGAGACCCAGTACTTC. This encodes CASSQTEGETQYF.

Notes on this clonotype: A junction boundary mismatches the germline segment, possibly from a read error. The rearrangement uses TRBV7-8 and TRBJ2-7; D could derive from TRBD1 or TRBD2 (5 bases each). Germline assignment: CDR1 SGHVS and CDR2 FQNEAQ. The CDR3 extends over 14 amino acids. CDR3 nucleotide sequence: TGTGCCAGCAGCGTAGCTACAATGAGGGGCGAGCAGTACTTC. Amino acids: CASSVATMRGEQYF. Full variable domain (outside the CDR3, taken from reference TRBV7-8 and TRBJ2-7): GAGVSQSPRYKVAKRGQDVALRCDPISGHVSLFWYQQALGQGPEFLTYFQNEAQLDKSGLPSDRFFAERPEGSVSTLKIQRTQQEDSAVYLCASSVATMRGEQYFGPGTRLTVT.

In this sample, this clonotype turned up a few times. This rearrangement joins TRBV3-1 to TRBJ1-5; D is ambiguous. V was trimmed by 4 bases and J by 1 base, leaving 8 bases between them. In germline, CDR1 is LGHDT, CDR2 YNNKEL (reference sequence). The CDR3 extends over 14 amino acids. The CDR3 DNA is TGTGCCAGCAGCCCAATTAGGAGCAATCAGCCCCAGCATTTT. This sequence encodes CASSPIRSNQPQHF.

This clonotype was seen a handful of times. The chain has TRBV7-3 and TRBJ1-6, with unresolved D. V was shortened by 9 bases and J by 8 bases, with 17 bases between the two germline ends. This CDR3 is built from 14 residues. Germline lookup yields CDR1 SGHTA and CDR2 FQGTGA. CDR3 sequence: CASHLPRPDSPLHF. The CDR3 DNA reads TGTGCCAGTCACCTACCGAGGCCGGATTCACCCCTCCACTTT.